Here is one T cell receptor beta chain with its context. The record originates from a study of blood T cell repertoires in COVID-19. About the research overall: Samples taken during acute and convalescent COVID-19 were collected in the United States, Italy and Spain. The analysed material was cDNA or gDNA that came from T cells, B-cell-depleted T cells, or PBMCs.

Original processing notes: Estimates of nucleated cell counts were drawn from the amplification of reference gene primers. Produced via immunoSEQ multiplex PCR; TCRdb's table is partial and in-frame only. V and J calls and clone size follow that table, whereas D and trimming were derived from the DNA. The table includes tens of thousands of clones, 90% detected once. The CDR3 spans 18 residues. Per the germline V gene, CDR1 is MGHRA and CDR2 is YSYEKL. V dropped 4 bases and J dropped 2; count of bases not matched to a gene: 14. The sequence was collected from a man in his sixties or seventies with acute or convalescent COVID-19. Sequenced input: peripheral blood. The chain couples TRBV4-1 to TRBJ1-5, with TRBD1 matching over 7 bases. CDR3 DNA sequence: TGCGCCAGCAGCCCAACAGGGGTCTTACAGGGTGGCAATCAGCCCCAGCATTTT. It translates to CASSPTGVLQGGNQPQHF.